This T cell receptor beta chain comes out of a study of T-cell reconstitution after alpha-beta-depleted transplantation in children. Of note for this clonotype: This CDR3 fails to terminate in the conserved phenylalanine or tryptophan, so it likely reflects a read error.

The CDR3 runs 14 residues. V lost 4 bases, J lost 6 bases, and 14 bases lay in between. Germline V gene sequence: CDR1 WNHNN, CDR2 SYGVQD (reference sequence). Preparation of the TCRbeta library was carried out with unique molecular identifiers. TCRdb re-derived calls from the PCR reads in MiXCR, one entry per CDR3 protein. The table includes about 360,000 distinct CDR3 sequences, about an eighth detected once. The sequencing here drew on PBMCs, taken from the stem cell graft. The clonotype originates from a human donor who donated a stem cell graft to a child with Fanconi anemia. V usage is TRBV10-1 and J usage is TRBJ2-3; a possible D gene is TRBD1 (5 bases). CDR3 in amino acids: CASSGKAGLDTQYL. The CDR3 nucleotides read TGCGCCAGCAGTGGAAAAGCAGGGTTGGATACGCAGTATTTA.